This T cell receptor (beta chain) was profiled in a study of cytomegalovirus exposure and HLA in healthy donors. Notes on the study in general: Most subjects' HLA-A and HLA-B alleles were reportedly predicted from TCR beta sequences. Later on, a genetic analysis was performed. It linked a missense variant in DCLRE1C with V- and J-gene trimming of TCR beta.

The germline V gene has CDR1 SGHRS and CDR2 YFSETQ. J was trimmed by 4 bases and V by 4 bases; bases with no gene match: 5. The CDR3 runs 15 residues. For this clone: Its cognate antigen is unknown.

60 Vbeta and 13 Jbeta primers were used in PCR. Sequencing used immunoSEQ multiplex PCR; TCRdb keeps in-frame clones, though not all of them. The sample records about 180,000 clones, approximately 84% being singletons. The chain employs TRBV5-1 and TRBJ2-1, with 10 positions matching TRBD2. The TCR originated in a girl under 18 in good health and CMV-seropositive. The sequenced material came from PBMCs. CDR3 bases: TGCGCCAGCAGCGGAAGACTAGCGGGTTACAATGAGCAGTTCTTC. This encodes CASSGRLAGYNEQFF.